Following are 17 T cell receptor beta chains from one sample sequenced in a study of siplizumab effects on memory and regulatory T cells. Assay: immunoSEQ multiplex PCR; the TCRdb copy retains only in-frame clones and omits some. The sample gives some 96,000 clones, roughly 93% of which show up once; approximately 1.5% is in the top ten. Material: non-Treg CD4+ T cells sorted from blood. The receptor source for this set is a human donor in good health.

CDR3 region: CASSMIDARGYTF. The CDR3 DNA sequence: TGTGCCAGTAGTATGATTGACGCCCGAGGGTACACCTTC. The chain couples TRBV19 to TRBJ1-2; D uncertain. This CDR3 region has 13 residues. Germline loops: CDR1 LNHDA, CDR2 SQIVND (reference sequence). Between the trimmed V and J ends, which lost 3 bases and 11 bases, there was a span of 16 bases.

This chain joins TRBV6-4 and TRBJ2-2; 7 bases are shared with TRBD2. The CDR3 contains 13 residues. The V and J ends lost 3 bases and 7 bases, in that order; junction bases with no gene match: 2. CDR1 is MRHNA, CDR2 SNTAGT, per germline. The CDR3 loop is CASSEREHGELFF. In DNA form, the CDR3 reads TGTGCCAGCAGTGAGCGGGAGCACGGGGAGCTGTTTTTT.

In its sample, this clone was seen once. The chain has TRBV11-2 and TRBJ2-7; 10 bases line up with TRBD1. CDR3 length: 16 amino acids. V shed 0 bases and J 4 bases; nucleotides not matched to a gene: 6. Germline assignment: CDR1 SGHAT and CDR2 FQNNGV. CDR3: CASSLDLTGGGYEQYF. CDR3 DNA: TGTGCCAGCAGCTTAGATCTGACAGGGGGCGGGTACGAGCAGTACTTC. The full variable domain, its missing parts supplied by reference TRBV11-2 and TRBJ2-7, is EAGVAQSPRYKIIEKRQSVAFWCNPISGHATLYWYQQILGQGPKLLIQFQNNGVVDDSQLPKDRFSAERLKGVDSTLKIQPAKLEDSAVYLCASSLDLTGGGYEQYFGPGTRLTVT.

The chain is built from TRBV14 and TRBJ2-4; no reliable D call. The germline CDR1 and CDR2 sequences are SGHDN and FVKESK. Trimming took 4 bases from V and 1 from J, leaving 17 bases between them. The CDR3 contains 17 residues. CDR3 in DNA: TGTGCCAGCAGCCCACTCTCGGCCGTAGGGGCCAAAAACATTCAGTACTTC. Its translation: CASSPLSAVGAKNIQYF.

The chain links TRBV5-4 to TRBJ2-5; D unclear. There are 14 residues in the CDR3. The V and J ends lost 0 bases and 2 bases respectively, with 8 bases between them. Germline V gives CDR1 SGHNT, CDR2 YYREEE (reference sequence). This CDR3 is CASSLDIGQETQYF. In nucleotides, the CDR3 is TGTGCCAGCAGCTTGGACATCGGTCAAGAGACCCAGTACTTC.

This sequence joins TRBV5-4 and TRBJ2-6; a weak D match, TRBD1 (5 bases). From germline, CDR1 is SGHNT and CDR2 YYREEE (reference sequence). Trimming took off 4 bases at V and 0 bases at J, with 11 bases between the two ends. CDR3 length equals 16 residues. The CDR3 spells CASSLDSFSGANVLTF. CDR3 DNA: TGTGCCAGCAGCCTTGACAGTTTCTCTGGGGCCAACGTCCTGACTTTC.

CDR3 sequence: CASGQTGTGDYEQYF. The CDR3 coding sequence is TGTGCCAGCGGACAAACCGGGACAGGGGATTACGAGCAGTACTTC. The V and J genes are TRBV6-5 and TRBJ2-7, with 10 positions matching TRBD1. Per the germline V gene, CDR1 is MNHEY and CDR2 is SVGAGI. The CDR3 runs 15 residues. J was trimmed by 4 bases and V by 8 bases; bases with no gene match: 11.

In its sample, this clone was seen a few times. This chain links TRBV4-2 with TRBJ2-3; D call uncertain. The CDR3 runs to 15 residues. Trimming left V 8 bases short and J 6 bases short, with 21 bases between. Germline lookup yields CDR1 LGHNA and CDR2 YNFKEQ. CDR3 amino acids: CASGPAFSSLDTQYF. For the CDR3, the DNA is TGTGCCAGCGGGCCGGCCTTCAGCTCCTTGGATACGCAGTATTTT.

The DNA for the CDR3 is TGTGCCAGCAGTTTGGTGGACAGGGCCATGTCAGACGCCTACGAGCAGTACTTC. Translated, it gives CASSLVDRAMSDAYEQYF. The chain is built from TRBV28 and TRBJ2-5, with TRBD1 matching over 8 bases. With the DNA end fitting TRBJ2-7 better, the J assignment may be wrong. Germline lookup yields CDR1 MDHEN and CDR2 SYDVKM. The CDR3 is 18 residues long.

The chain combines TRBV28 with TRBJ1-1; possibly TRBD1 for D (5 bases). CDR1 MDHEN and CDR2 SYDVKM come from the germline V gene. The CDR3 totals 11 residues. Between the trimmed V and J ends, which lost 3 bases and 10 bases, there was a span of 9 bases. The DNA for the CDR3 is TGTGCCAGCAGTTTTGCGGGGCTAGCTTTCTTT. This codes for CASSFAGLAFF.

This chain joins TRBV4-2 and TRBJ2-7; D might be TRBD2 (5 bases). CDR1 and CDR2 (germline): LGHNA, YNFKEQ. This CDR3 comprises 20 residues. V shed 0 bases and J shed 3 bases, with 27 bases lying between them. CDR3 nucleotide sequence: TGTGCCAGCAGCCAAGAAGGAGGAAGAAGCGTCGGTGCCAGCCGCTACGAGCAGTACTTC. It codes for CASSQEGGRSVGASRYEQYF.

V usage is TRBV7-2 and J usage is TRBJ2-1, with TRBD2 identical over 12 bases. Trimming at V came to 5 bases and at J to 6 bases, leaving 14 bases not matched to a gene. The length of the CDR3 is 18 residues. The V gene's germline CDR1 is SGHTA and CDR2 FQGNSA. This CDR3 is CASSPQIGGLAGFNEQFF. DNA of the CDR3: TGTGCCAGCAGCCCCCAAATTGGAGGACTAGCGGGATTCAATGAGCAGTTCTTC. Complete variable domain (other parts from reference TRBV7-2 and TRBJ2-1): GAGVSQSPSNKVTEKGKDVELRCDPISGHTALYWYRQSLGQGLEFLIYFQGNSAPDKSGLPSDRFSAERTGGSVSTLTIQRTQQEDSAVYLCASSPQIGGLAGFNEQFFGPGTRLTVL.

CDR3 sequence: CASTLPSGANVLTF. The CDR3 DNA follows: TGTGCCAGCACCCTTCCATCTGGGGCCAACGTCCTGACTTTC. The chain links TRBV6-6 to TRBJ2-6; D gene ambiguous. The CDR3 has 14 amino acids. Germline assignment: CDR1 MNHNY and CDR2 SVGAGI (reference sequence). V was cut by 7 bases and J by 1 base, with 8 bases left in between.

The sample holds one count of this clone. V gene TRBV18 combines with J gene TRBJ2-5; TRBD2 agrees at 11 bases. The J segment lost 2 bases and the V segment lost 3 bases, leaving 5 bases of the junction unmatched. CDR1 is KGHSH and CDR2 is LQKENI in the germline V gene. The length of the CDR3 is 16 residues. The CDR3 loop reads CASSPRLAGRQETQYF. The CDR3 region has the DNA TGTGCCAGCTCACCGCGACTAGCGGGAAGACAAGAGACCCAGTACTTC.

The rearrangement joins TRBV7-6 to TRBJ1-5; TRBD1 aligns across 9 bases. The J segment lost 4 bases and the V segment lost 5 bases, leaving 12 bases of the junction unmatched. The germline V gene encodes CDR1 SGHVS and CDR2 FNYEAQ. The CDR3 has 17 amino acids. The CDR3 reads CASSLRTGGAYNQPQHF. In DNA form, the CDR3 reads TGTGCCAGCAGCCTAAGAACAGGGGGCGCCTATAATCAGCCCCAGCATTTT.

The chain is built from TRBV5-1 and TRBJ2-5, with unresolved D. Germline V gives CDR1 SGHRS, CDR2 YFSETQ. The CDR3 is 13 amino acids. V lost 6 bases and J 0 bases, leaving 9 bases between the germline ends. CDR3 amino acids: CASNPGYQETQYF. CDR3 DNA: TGCGCCAGCAACCCGGGCTACCAAGAGACCCAGTACTTC.

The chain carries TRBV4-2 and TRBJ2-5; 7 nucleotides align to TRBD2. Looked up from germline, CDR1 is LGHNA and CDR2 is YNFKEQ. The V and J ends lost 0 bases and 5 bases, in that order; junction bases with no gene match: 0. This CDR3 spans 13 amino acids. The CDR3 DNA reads TGTGCCAGCAGCCAAGAGGGGGGGGAGACCCAGTACTTC. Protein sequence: CASSQEGGETQYF.